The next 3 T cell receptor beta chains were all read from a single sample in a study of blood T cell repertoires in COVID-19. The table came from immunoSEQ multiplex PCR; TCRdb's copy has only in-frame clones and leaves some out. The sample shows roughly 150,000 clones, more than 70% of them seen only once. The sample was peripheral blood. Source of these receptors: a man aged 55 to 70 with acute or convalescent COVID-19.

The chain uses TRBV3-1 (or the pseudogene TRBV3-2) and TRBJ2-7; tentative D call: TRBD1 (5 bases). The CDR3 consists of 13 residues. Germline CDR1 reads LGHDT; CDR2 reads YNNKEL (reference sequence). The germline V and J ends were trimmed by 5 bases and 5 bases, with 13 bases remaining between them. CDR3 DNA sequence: TGTGCCAGCAGCGAACGGCAGGGCGACGAGCAGTACTTC. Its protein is CASSERQGDEQYF.

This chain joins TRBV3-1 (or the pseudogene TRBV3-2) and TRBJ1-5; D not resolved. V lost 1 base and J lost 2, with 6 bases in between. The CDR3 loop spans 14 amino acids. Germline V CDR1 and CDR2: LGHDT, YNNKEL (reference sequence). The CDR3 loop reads CASSQAGGNQPQHF. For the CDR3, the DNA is TGTGCCAGCAGCCAAGCAGGCGGCAATCAGCCCCAGCATTTT.

The CDR3 protein is CASSQSLGGARYRYEQYF. The CDR3 DNA follows: TGTGCCAGCAGCCAATCATTAGGGGGGGCCCGCTACCGCTACGAGCAGTACTTC. The chain joins TRBV3-1 (or the pseudogene TRBV3-2) to TRBJ2-7, with D possibly matching TRBD2 (7 bases). The CDR3 length is 18 residues. Germline V gene lookup returns CDR1 LGHDT and CDR2 YNNKEL (reference sequence). V was shortened by 2 bases and J by 3 bases, with 23 bases between the two germline ends.